The 16 T cell receptor beta chains given below trace back to one sample, sequenced in a study of T cell changes during pregnancy in multiple sclerosis. Produced via immunoSEQ multiplex PCR; TCRdb's table is partial and in-frame only. The table lists fewer than 110,000 clones, more than 85% of them singletons. The sequencing used peripheral blood, collected in the second trimester of pregnancy. Every receptor here comes from a female donor with multiple sclerosis, enrolled in a pregnancy study.

The chain couples TRBV25-1 to TRBJ1-3; D uncertain. Germline values: CDR1 MGHDK, CDR2 SYGVNS. Trimming pared 4 bases from V and 4 bases from J, leaving 11 bases between. The CDR3 totals 14 residues. Here the CDR3 DNA reads TGTGCCAGCAGTGCAGATTCGCAAGGAAACACCATATATTTT. Residues: CASSADSQGNTIYF.

The chain employs TRBV2 and TRBJ1-4; tentative D call: TRBD1 (6 bases). The CDR3 runs to 15 residues. Looked up from germline, CDR1 is SNHLY and CDR2 is FYNNEI. Trimming stripped 2 bases from V and 7 bases from J, with 14 bases between. The CDR3 bases are TGTGCCAGCAGTGAAATAGGGGGTATGGGTGAAAAACTGTTTTTT. As protein: CASSEIGGMGEKLFF.

The V and J genes are TRBV18 and TRBJ2-1, with a weak D call TRBD2 (5 bases). V was shortened by 2 bases and J by 4 bases, with 9 bases between the two germline ends. The CDR3 is 14 residues long. Germline V lookup: CDR1 KGHSH, CDR2 LQKENI. The DNA of the CDR3 is TGTGCCAGCTCACCAAGGACTGGGTACAATGAGCAGTTCTTC. As protein: CASSPRTGYNEQFF.

This sequence joins TRBV18 and TRBJ2-7; 8 bases fit TRBD2. Germline values: CDR1 KGHSH, CDR2 LQKENI. V dropped 3 bases and J dropped 1; count of bases not matched to a gene: 5. The CDR3 loop spans 15 amino acids. Here the CDR3 reads CASSPRASGSYEQYF. CDR3 nucleotide sequence: TGTGCCAGCTCACCGAGGGCTAGCGGGTCCTACGAGCAGTACTTC.

The rearrangement uses TRBV27 and TRBJ2-1; a possible D gene is TRBD1 (5 bases). V gave up 5 bases and J gave up 8 bases, with 10 bases separating them. This CDR3 has 12 residues. Per germline, CDR1 MNHEY and CDR2 SMNVEV (reference sequence). Here the CDR3 DNA reads TGTGCCAGCAGTGGCAGGGTGGATGAGCAGTTCTTC. Its translation: CASSGRVDEQFF.

The chain employs TRBV7-2 and TRBJ1-2; 7 bases agree with TRBD1. V was clipped by 4 bases and J by 0 bases; unmatched bases: 5. CDR1 is SGHTA, CDR2 FQGNSA, per germline. The CDR3 runs to 15 residues. In DNA, the CDR3 is TGTGCCAGCAGCTACCGACAGGGAACTAACTATGGCTACACCTTC. The encoded protein is CASSYRQGTNYGYTF.

The genes are TRBV5-1 and TRBJ2-1, with D perhaps TRBD2 (5 bases). The CDR3 sequence is 15 residues long. The germline CDR1 and CDR2 sequences are SGHRS and YFSETQ. With 0 bases removed from V and 4 bases from J, the gap between germline ends came to 11 bases. CDR3 coding DNA: TGCGCCAGCAGCTTGGTCGGGGTCTCATACAATGAGCAGTTCTTC. Translating it yields CASSLVGVSYNEQFF.

This rearrangement joins TRBV23-1 to TRBJ2-1, with D possibly being TRBD2 (5 bases). TRBV23-1 is an ORF, with its function uncertain. The CDR3 runs to 14 residues. Trimming pared 2 bases from V and 4 bases from J, leaving 9 bases between. DNA for the CDR3: TGCGCCAGCAGTCAACAGCGGACTTACAATGAGCAGTTCTTC. Its protein product is CASSQQRTYNEQFF.

The J gene is TRBJ2-3, the V gene TRBV7-9; 10 positions match TRBD1. The V and J ends lost 5 bases and 5 bases, in that order; junction bases with no gene match: 4. The V gene's germline CDR1 is SEHNR and CDR2 FQNEAQ (reference sequence). This CDR3 has 14 amino acids. DNA of the CDR3: TGTGCCAGCAGCCCGACAGGGGGCTTAGATACGCAGTATTTT. Translated: CASSPTGGLDTQYF.

This chain joins TRBV9 and TRBJ2-7, with 9 bases identical to TRBD2. Germline trimming cut 1 base from V and 4 bases from J; bases unmatched to any gene: 30. Germline V gene data show CDR1 as SGDLS and CDR2 as YYNGEE. The CDR3 consists of 23 residues. CDR3: CASSVRSRDLAVAGGPGGYEQYF. CDR3 nucleotide sequence: TGTGCCAGCAGCGTAAGGTCCCGAGACTTAGCAGTGGCGGGAGGGCCTGGGGGTTACGAGCAGTACTTC. Filled out from reference TRBV9 and TRBJ2-7, the complete variable domain reads DSGVTQTPKHLITATGQRVTLRCSPRSGDLSVYWYQQSLDQGLQFLIQYYNGEERAKGNILERFSAQQFPDLHSELNLSSLELGDSALYFCASSVRSRDLAVAGGPGGYEQYFGPGTRLTVT.

The J gene is TRBJ2-7, the V gene TRBV27; D possibly corresponds to TRBD1 (6 bases). Per germline, CDR1 MNHEY and CDR2 SMNVEV (reference sequence). V lost 5 bases and J lost 0, with 11 bases in between. This CDR3 comprises 14 residues. The CDR3 region is CASSPMDSSYEQYF. The CDR3 DNA reads TGTGCCAGCAGTCCCATGGACAGCTCCTACGAGCAGTACTTC.

The rearrangement joins TRBV28 to TRBJ2-5; D remains unclear. Germline CDR1 reads MDHEN; CDR2 reads SYDVKM. The V and J ends lost 1 base and 5 bases respectively, with 8 bases between them. The CDR3 has 13 residues. In nucleotides, the CDR3 is TGTGCCAGCAGTTTATCCTATTCGGAGACCCAGTACTTC. Translation gives CASSLSYSETQYF.

This chain connects TRBV27 to TRBJ1-1; D is unclear. Germline V CDR1 and CDR2: MNHEY, SMNVEV (reference sequence). Between the trimmed V and J ends, which lost 2 bases and 7 bases, there was a span of 17 bases. The CDR3 is made up of 15 amino acids. The CDR3 reads CASSLKRLEQSEAFF. In DNA form, the CDR3 reads TGTGCCAGCAGTTTAAAACGGCTTGAACAGAGTGAAGCTTTCTTT.

The rearrangement joins TRBV9 to TRBJ2-2; perhaps TRBD2 as D (5 bases). The V and J ends lost 2 bases and 5 bases respectively, with 10 bases between them. Germline lookup yields CDR1 SGDLS and CDR2 YYNGEE. The CDR3 covers 14 residues. The CDR3 here is CASSVLGSTGELFF. In nucleotides, the CDR3 is TGTGCCAGCAGCGTCTTGGGGAGTACCGGGGAGCTGTTTTTT.

The chain joins TRBV28 to TRBJ1-1; no clear D gene. This CDR3 is built from 12 residues. Germline V gene data show CDR1 as MDHEN and CDR2 as SYDVKM. The V end lost 2 bases, the J end lost 2 bases, and 3 bases lay between the germline ends. The CDR3 nucleotides read TGTGCCAGCAGTTTAACTAACACTGAAGCTTTCTTT. It encodes CASSLTNTEAFF.

The count of this clone is one. This rearrangement joins TRBV5-5 to TRBJ1-5, with D possibly being TRBD1 (5 bases). V lost 7 bases, J lost 8 bases, and 19 bases lay in between. Germline assignment: CDR1 SGHKS and CDR2 YYEKEE (reference sequence). The CDR3 sequence is 14 residues long. CDR3 bases: TGTGCCAGCCAACCGGTGGGGCGGGGTGAGCCCCAGCATTTT. Translating gives CASQPVGRGEPQHF.